This TCR beta chain derives from a study of regulatory T cells in long-lasting Graves disease. The authors built TCR beta libraries using iRepertoire HTBI primers and Arm-PCR of CDR3 regions. A single record per CDR3 protein comes from TCRdb applying MiXCR to the multiplex PCR reads. The data hold 450,000 to 600,000 distinct CDR3 sequences, with under 20% observed a single time. The trim removed 6 bases at V and 5 bases at J, leaving 11 bases unmatched. The CDR3 is 15 amino acids. The germline V gene encodes CDR1 MDHEN and CDR2 SYDVKM. This sample's time point: newly diagnosed GD, antithyroid drugs for less than 3 months. With RNA extracted from PBMCs as input, the TCR library was made. Xi'an, China, was home to the endocrinology department that provided patients. This clonotype has a count of ten or more. What it binds is unknown. General study points: Newly diagnosed disease favored TRBV20-1 and TRBJ2-1 over persistent disease.

The sample was also linked to a second study, of T cells in Graves' hyperthyroidism and ophthalmopathy. That source reports: HTBI primers were employed in a first-round RT-PCR of the TCR CDR3.

This chain connects TRBV28 to TRBJ2-7; 9 bases map to TRBD1. This sequence was found in a man aged 40-49 years with Graves disease. This sample comprised peripheral blood mononuclear cells (PBMCs), obtained at new diagnosis, from a patient treated with antithyroid drugs. DNA of the CDR3: TGTGCCAGCAGGACCCTACAGGGGGCGTGGGACGAGCAGTACTTC. Encoded protein: CASRTLQGAWDEQYF.